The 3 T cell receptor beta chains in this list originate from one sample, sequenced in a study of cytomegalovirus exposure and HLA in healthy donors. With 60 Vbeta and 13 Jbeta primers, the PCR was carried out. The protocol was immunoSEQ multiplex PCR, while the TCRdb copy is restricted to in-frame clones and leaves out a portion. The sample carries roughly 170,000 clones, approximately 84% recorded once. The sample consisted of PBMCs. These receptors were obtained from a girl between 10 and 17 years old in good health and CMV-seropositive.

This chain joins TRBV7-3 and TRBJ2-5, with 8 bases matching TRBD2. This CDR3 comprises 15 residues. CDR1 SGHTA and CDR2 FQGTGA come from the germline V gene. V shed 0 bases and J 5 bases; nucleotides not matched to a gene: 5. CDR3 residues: CASSLTGLVGETQYF. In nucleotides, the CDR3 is TGTGCCAGCAGCTTAACGGGACTAGTCGGGGAGACCCAGTACTTC.

The chain's CDR3 is CASSPRTGTYEQYF. In DNA form, the CDR3 reads TGTGCCAGCAGCCCTCGGACAGGTACCTACGAGCAGTACTTC. The chain links TRBV11-3 to TRBJ2-7; 7 nucleotides align to TRBD1. J gave up 2 bases and V 5 bases, and 6 bases lay outside the gene matches. CDR3 length equals 14 residues. The germline V gene encodes CDR1 SGHNT and CDR2 YENEEA.

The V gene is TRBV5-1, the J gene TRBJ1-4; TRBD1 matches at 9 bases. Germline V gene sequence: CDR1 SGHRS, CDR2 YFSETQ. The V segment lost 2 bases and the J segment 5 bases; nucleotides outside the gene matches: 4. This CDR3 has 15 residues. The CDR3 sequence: CASSFSGTGNEKLFF. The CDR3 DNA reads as TGCGCCAGCAGCTTTTCCGGGACAGGGAATGAAAAACTGTTTTTT.